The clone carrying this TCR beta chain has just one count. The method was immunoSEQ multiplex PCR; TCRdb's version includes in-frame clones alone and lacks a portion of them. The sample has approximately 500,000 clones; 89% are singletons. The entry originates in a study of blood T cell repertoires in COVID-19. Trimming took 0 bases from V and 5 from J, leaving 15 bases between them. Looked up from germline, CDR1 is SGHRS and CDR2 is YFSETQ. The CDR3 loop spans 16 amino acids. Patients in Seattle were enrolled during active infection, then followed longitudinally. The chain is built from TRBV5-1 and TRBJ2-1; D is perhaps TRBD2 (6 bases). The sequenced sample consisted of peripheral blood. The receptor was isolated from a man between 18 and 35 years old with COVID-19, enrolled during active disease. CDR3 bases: TGCGCCAGCAGCTTGGGGACAACGGGACTTCACAATGAGCAGTTCTTC. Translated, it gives CASSLGTTGLHNEQFF.